The 17 T cell receptor beta chains presented below share a single source sample, sequenced in a study of immune evolution from preneoplasia to lung adenocarcinoma. The data were produced by immunoSEQ multiplex PCR, yet TCRdb's version contains in-frame clones alone and is incomplete. The table records more than 10,000 clones, over 60% of them present only once. Specimen: FFPE normal lung tissue adjacent to the tumor. Receptors originate from a person aged 60 to 70 with lung adenocarcinoma. Some clones in this sample may be carry-over from other donors' samples.

V usage is TRBV7-2 and J usage is TRBJ1-2, with TRBD1 matching 10 bases. This CDR3 comprises 17 residues. The J segment lost 4 bases and the V segment lost 4 bases, leaving 12 bases of the junction unmatched. The germline CDR1 and CDR2 sequences are SGHTA and FQGNSA. The CDR3 loop is CASSSRDRGQKLYGYTF. As DNA, the CDR3 is TGTGCCAGCAGCTCACGGGACAGGGGACAAAAGCTCTATGGCTACACCTTC.

The chain is built from TRBV11-3 and TRBJ2-5; 8 bases agree with TRBD1. This CDR3 contains 13 residues. Germline V gives CDR1 SGHNT, CDR2 YENEEA. Trimming took 5 bases from V and 3 from J; bases not matched to a gene: 2. DNA of the CDR3: TGTGCCAGCAGCCGGGGACAGGAAGAGACCCAGTACTTC. Translation: CASSRGQEETQYF.

The chain combines TRBV18 with TRBJ2-1, with TRBD1 matching 9 bases. The germline CDR1 and CDR2 sequences are KGHSH and LQKENI. This CDR3 has 15 residues. J was trimmed by 8 bases and V by 5 bases; bases with no gene match: 10. CDR3 sequence (DNA): TGTGCCAGCTCATCGGCGGGGACAGGGAGGCATGAGCAGTTCTTC. Protein product: CASSSAGTGRHEQFF.

Only one count was recorded for this clone. The J gene is TRBJ2-5, the V gene TRBV5-8, with no clear D. The CDR3 consists of 12 residues. Trimming cost V 4 bases and J 4 bases, with 8 bases left between them. Looked up from germline, CDR1 is SGHTS and CDR2 is YDEGEE. This CDR3 reads CASSLVRETQYF. As DNA, the CDR3 is TGTGCCAGCAGCCTTGTGCGAGAGACCCAGTACTTC.

The chain employs TRBV2 and TRBJ2-1; D may correspond to TRBD1 or TRBD2 (5 bases each). The CDR3 sequence is 15 residues long. Germline values: CDR1 SNHLY, CDR2 FYNNEI. Trimming took 7 bases from V and 6 from J, leaving 19 bases between them. In DNA form, the CDR3 reads TGTGCCAGCATGGAAGGGAGTAGGGGCCTCAATGAGCAGTTCTTC. Its protein is CASMEGSRGLNEQFF.

The V and J genes are TRBV6-1 and TRBJ2-1; D gene ambiguous. The V gene lost 1 base and the J gene lost 0 bases, with 4 bases spanning the gap. Germline CDR1 MNHNS, CDR2 SASEGT. This CDR3 is 14 amino acids long. The CDR3 here is CASSEDSSYNEQFF. The DNA of the CDR3 is TGTGCCAGCAGTGAAGACAGCTCCTACAATGAGCAGTTCTTC.

The chain is built from TRBV6-1 and TRBJ2-3; D possibly matches TRBD1 or TRBD2 (6 bases each). With 7 bases removed from V and 3 bases from J, the gap between germline ends came to 17 bases. CDR1 and CDR2 from the germline V gene are MNHNS and SASEGT. The CDR3 loop spans 15 amino acids. This CDR3 reads CASNKWGAQTDTQYF. The CDR3 bases are TGTGCCAGCAACAAGTGGGGGGCGCAGACAGATACGCAGTATTTT.

In this sample, this clone turned up a few times. This rearrangement joins TRBV6-5 to TRBJ1-1; D not resolved. This CDR3 has 12 amino acids. The ends were cut back, 4 bases at V and 1 base at J, with 4 bases in the middle. Germline CDR1 is MNHEY and CDR2 is SVGAGI. In nucleotides, the CDR3 is TGTGCCAGCAGTTCTCGGAACACTGAAGCTTTCTTT. Amino acid sequence: CASSSRNTEAFF.

This clone has only a few counts. The gene calls are TRBV19 and TRBJ1-2; TRBD1 matches 8 bases. The V gene's germline CDR1 is LNHDA and CDR2 SQIVND (reference sequence). This CDR3 is built from 14 residues. Germline trimming cut 4 bases from V and 2 bases from J; bases unmatched to any gene: 3. The CDR3 nucleotides are TGTGCCAGTAGTAGGGGACAGGACAACTATGGCTACACCTTC. The encoded protein is CASSRGQDNYGYTF.

This clone was seen a single time. V is TRBV19 and J is TRBJ1-2; 8 nucleotides agree with TRBD1. The germline V gene encodes CDR1 LNHDA and CDR2 SQIVND (reference sequence). The CDR3 is 15 residues long. J gave up 8 bases and V 7 bases, and 15 bases lay outside the gene matches. This CDR3 is CASTPARGTGLGYTF. The CDR3 region has the DNA TGTGCCAGTACCCCCGCCCGGGGGACAGGACTCGGCTACACCTTC.

This clone was counted a single time. This chain's CDR3 is CASSYGTSSSYEQYF. Written as DNA, the CDR3 is TGTGCCAGCAGTTACGGGACTTCCTCCTCCTACGAGCAGTACTTC. The rearrangement links TRBV14 to TRBJ2-7; D may be TRBD2 (6 bases). The CDR3 spans 15 residues. The ends were cut back, 6 bases at V and 0 bases at J, with 15 bases in the middle. CDR1 and CDR2 (germline): SGHDN, FVKESK.

This chain connects TRBV28 to TRBJ2-1, with D tentatively TRBD1 or TRBD2 (5 bases each). Germline V gene data show CDR1 as MDHEN and CDR2 as SYDVKM. The ends were cut back, 6 bases at V and 15 bases at J, with 18 bases in the middle. The CDR3 runs 12 residues. The DNA of the CDR3 is TGTGCCAGCAGCCCTCGACGGGACGTTCGGTTCTTC. This translates into CASSPRRDVRFF.

There are a few counts of this clone. The chain couples TRBV5-4 to TRBJ1-1; 7 bases line up with TRBD1. CDR3 size: 16 residues. V lost 1 base, J lost 1 base, and 7 bases stayed unmatched. Germline CDR1 reads SGHNT; CDR2 reads YYREEE (reference sequence). CDR3: CASSLSGRGSNTEAFF. The CDR3 DNA reads as TGTGCCAGCAGCTTGTCGGGCAGGGGGTCGAACACTGAAGCTTTCTTT.

The table lists this clone with a count of one. The V gene is TRBV6-5, the J gene TRBJ2-7, with D perhaps matching TRBD2 (6 bases). The V end was cut by 6 bases, the J end by 1 base, with 13 bases between. CDR1 is MNHEY, CDR2 SVGAGI, per germline. This CDR3 is 14 amino acids long. The CDR3 nucleotides are TGTGCCAGCAGACCCAATAGCGGTTCCTACGAGCAGTACTTC. Amino acid sequence: CASRPNSGSYEQYF.

The rearrangement uses TRBV2 and TRBJ1-5; the D is unclear. Trimming cost V 0 bases and J 4 bases, with 7 bases left between them. The germline gives CDR1 SNHLY, CDR2 FYNNEI. CDR3 length: 14 residues. DNA for the CDR3: TGTGCCAGCAGTGAAGCTGAGGGAAATCAGCCCCAGCATTTT. It encodes CASSEAEGNQPQHF.

V gene TRBV18 combines with J gene TRBJ2-2; D call uncertain. Trimming took off 3 bases at V and 1 base at J, with 15 bases between the two ends. Germline V CDR1 and CDR2: KGHSH, LQKENI. This CDR3 has 17 residues. CDR3 sequence (DNA): TGTGCCAGCTCACCTCTATTCGTGAGCATGAACACCGGGGAGCTGTTTTTT. Protein: CASSPLFVSMNTGELFF.

This chain uses TRBV18 with TRBJ2-7, with 8 bases aligning to TRBD2. The V and J ends lost 2 bases and 4 bases, in that order; junction bases with no gene match: 4. The CDR3 contains 14 residues. Germline assignment: CDR1 KGHSH and CDR2 LQKENI. The CDR3, as DNA: TGTGCCAGCTCACCAGTCGGGGGGGGTTACGAGCAGTACTTC. Translation: CASSPVGGGYEQYF.